This T cell receptor beta chain comes out of a study of blood T cell repertoires in COVID-19. Study-level background: In each case, the material was cDNA or gDNA derived from T cells, B-cell-depleted T cells, or PBMCs.

Original processing notes: Reference gene primer amplification gave estimated nucleated cell counts. TCRdb's copy holds only in-frame clones and misses some; the assay was immunoSEQ multiplex PCR. The DNA was the basis for D and trimming; V, J and clone size are from that table. This table has a few hundred thousand clones, nearly 90% appearing once. The sequence came from a woman in her sixties with COVID-19, enrolled during active disease. The sample consisted of peripheral blood.

The CDR3 loop reads CASTPDPARETQYF. CDR3 sequence (DNA): TGTGCCAGTACCCCTGACCCGGCCAGGGAGACCCAGTACTTC. The V call is TRBV5-8, the J call TRBJ2-5; D not certain. V was trimmed by 8 bases and J by 5 bases, leaving 19 bases between them. In germline, CDR1 is SGHTS, CDR2 YDEGEE. This CDR3 has 14 amino acids.